The 20 T cell receptor beta chains below come from one sample, sequenced in a study of blood T cell repertoires in COVID-19. Clones were read by immunoSEQ multiplex PCR, and TCRdb kept only the in-frame ones, dropping some. The data contain 290,000 or so clones, 90% of them singletons. The material sequenced was PBMCs or T cells enriched from blood (not recorded which). All receptors come from a woman aged 18-29 years with acute COVID-19.

This sequence joins TRBV12-5 and TRBJ2-5, with 12 bases fitting TRBD2. V shed 6 bases and J 5 bases; nucleotides not matched to a gene: 7. There are 15 residues in the CDR3. The germline CDR1 and CDR2 sequences are LGHNT and FRNRAP. The chain's CDR3 is CASGRTSGVEETQYF. CDR3 nucleotides: TGTGCTAGTGGGAGGACTAGCGGGGTCGAGGAGACCCAGTACTTC.

V and J are TRBV28 and TRBJ1-5; D gene unclear. V lost 7 bases and J 0 bases, leaving 10 bases between the germline ends. The V gene's germline CDR1 is MDHEN and CDR2 SYDVKM. This CDR3 contains 14 residues. As DNA, the CDR3 is TGTGCCAGCACGGGCGGGTATAGCAATCAGCCCCAGCATTTT. Translating gives CASTGGYSNQPQHF.

The chain recombines TRBV19 with TRBJ2-1; the match to TRBD2 covers 9 bases. This CDR3 has 15 residues. J gave up 3 bases and V 7 bases, and 7 bases lay outside the gene matches. CDR1 is LNHDA, CDR2 SQIVND, per germline (reference sequence). This CDR3 is CASKRIAGDYNEQFF. The DNA for the CDR3 is TGTGCCAGTAAAAGGATAGCGGGGGACTACAATGAGCAGTTCTTC.

This rearrangement joins TRBV5-8 to TRBJ2-1; 9 bases map to TRBD1. CDR1 is SGHTS, CDR2 YDEGEE, per germline. V lost 9 bases and J lost 7; bases outside the gene matches: 8. The CDR3 is 13 amino acids. CDR3 residues: CATNRDRDNEQFF. DNA of the CDR3: TGTGCCACAAACCGGGACAGGGATAATGAGCAGTTCTTC.

The J gene is TRBJ2-7, the V gene TRBV4-1; tentative D call: TRBD2 (7 bases). V dropped 4 bases and J dropped 3 bases, with 16 bases sitting between them. This CDR3 has 15 amino acids. In germline, CDR1 is MGHRA, CDR2 YSYEKL. CDR3 sequence: CASSLDEGGGYEQYF. CDR3 DNA: TGCGCCAGCAGCCTAGACGAGGGAGGGGGCTACGAGCAGTACTTC.

The rearrangement uses TRBV3-1 (or the pseudogene TRBV3-2) and TRBJ1-5; D not resolved. The CDR3 sequence is 15 residues long. V dropped 0 bases and J dropped 9 bases, with 15 bases sitting between them. Germline assignment: CDR1 LGHDT and CDR2 YNNKEL (reference sequence). CDR3 nucleotide sequence: TGTGCCAGCAGCCAAGATCTCGTGGCCCAGGCGCCCCAGCATTTT. This gives the protein CASSQDLVAQAPQHF.

The chain employs TRBV24-1 and TRBJ1-1, with D hard to call. With 0 bases removed from V and 10 bases from J, the gap between germline ends came to 14 bases. From germline, CDR1 is KGHDR and CDR2 SFDVKD. This CDR3 contains 14 residues. This CDR3 is CATSDLATTLGAFF. Written as DNA, the CDR3 is TGTGCCACCAGTGATTTGGCGACAACACTGGGAGCTTTCTTT.

As to this clone: The sample carries other DNA sequences with the same CDR3. The J gene is TRBJ1-4, the V gene TRBV28, with D perhaps matching TRBD1 (5 bases). The V end lost 6 bases, the J end lost 2 bases, and 10 bases lay between the germline ends. The CDR3 has 14 residues. Germline lookup yields CDR1 MDHEN and CDR2 SYDVKM. CDR3 nucleotide sequence: TGTGCCAGCAGCCCCGGGGGGACTAATGAAAAACTGTTTTTT. As protein: CASSPGGTNEKLFF.

The rearrangement links TRBV4-1 to TRBJ2-4; no definite D call. The germline CDR1 and CDR2 sequences are MGHRA and YSYEKL. V lost 8 bases, J lost 5 bases, and 4 bases lay in between. The CDR3 has 10 amino acids. The CDR3 loop is CASRQNIQYF. The CDR3 bases are TGCGCCAGCCGTCAAAACATTCAGTACTTC.

This clone has a handful of counts. The chain uses TRBV11-2 and TRBJ1-2, with D tentatively TRBD1 (5 bases). The CDR3 length is 13 residues. CDR1 is SGHAT and CDR2 is FQNNGV in the germline V gene. V was trimmed by 3 bases and J by 6 bases, leaving 11 bases between them. CDR3 sequence: CASSFRQGHGYTF. The CDR3 DNA sequence: TGTGCCAGCAGCTTTCGGCAGGGCCATGGCTACACCTTC.

This clone was counted a few times. The gene calls are TRBV11-2 and TRBJ2-7; D is possibly TRBD2 (5 bases). Trimming took off 5 bases at V and 0 bases at J, with 11 bases between the two ends. There are 14 residues in the CDR3. CDR1 and CDR2 (germline): SGHAT, FQNNGV. The CDR3 DNA is TGTGCCAGCAGCCCAGGACTTCGCTCCTACGAGCAGTACTTC. Translated: CASSPGLRSYEQYF.

The chain recombines TRBV27 with TRBJ1-5, with D perhaps matching TRBD1 (5 bases). CDR3 length: 15 amino acids. Trimming shortened V by 8 bases and J by 0 bases, and 14 bases separated the two germline ends. CDR1 is MNHEY and CDR2 is SMNVEV in the germline V gene (reference sequence). CDR3 region: CASCPRGYSNQPQHF. The CDR3 DNA sequence: TGTGCCAGCTGCCCTAGGGGATATAGCAATCAGCCCCAGCATTTT.

This chain uses TRBV6-5 with TRBJ2-7, with 12 bases matching TRBD2. The ends lost 6 bases at V and 3 bases at J; junction bases unmatched: 3. Germline V lookup: CDR1 MNHEY, CDR2 SVGAGI. CDR3 size: 14 residues. The CDR3 DNA sequence: TGTGCCAGCAGACGGACTAGCGGGAACTACGAGCAGTACTTC. It is translated as CASRRTSGNYEQYF.

This clone came up once. The chain links TRBV2 to TRBJ1-5; D gene unclear. Trimming cost V 7 bases and J 2 bases, with 15 bases left between them. The CDR3 runs to 15 residues. Germline-derived CDR1 and CDR2 are SNHLY and FYNNEI. The CDR3 here is CASTPSPRGNQPQHF. In nucleotides, the CDR3 is TGTGCCAGCACCCCTAGCCCACGCGGCAATCAGCCCCAGCATTTT.

The chain joins TRBV5-1 to TRBJ2-5, with TRBD1 identical over 11 bases. The junction had 7 bases not matched to a gene; V was cut back by 4 bases and J by 2 bases. The germline CDR1 and CDR2 sequences are SGHRS and YFSETQ. The CDR3 covers 16 residues. In nucleotides, the CDR3 is TGCGCCAGCAGCGGTGGACAGGGGGCTATTCAAGAGACCCAGTACTTC. Amino acid sequence: CASSGGQGAIQETQYF. Using reference TRBV5-1 and TRBJ2-5 for the parts outside the CDR3, the full variable domain is KAGVTQTPRYLIKTRGQQVTLSCSPISGHRSVSWYQQTPGQGLQFLFEYFSETQRNKGNFPGRFSGRQFSNSRSEMNVSTLELGDSALYLCASSGGQGAIQETQYFGPGTRLLVL.

The rearrangement uses TRBV28 and TRBJ2-7; D is unresolved. The V and J ends lost 9 bases and 0 bases respectively, with 12 bases between them. The CDR3 contains 13 residues. Per germline, CDR1 MDHEN and CDR2 SYDVKM. For the CDR3, the DNA is TGTGCCAGTCATGACACCAGCTCCTACGAGCAGTACTTC. Amino acid sequence: CASHDTSSYEQYF. Full variable domain (outside the CDR3, taken from reference TRBV28 and TRBJ2-7): DVKVTQSSRYLVKRTGEKVFLECVQDMDHENMFWYRQDPGLGLRLIYFSYDVKMKEKGDIPEGYSVSREKKERFSLILESASTNQTSMYLCASHDTSSYEQYFGPGTRLTVT.

The chain is built from TRBV9 and TRBJ1-5; TRBD1 aligns across 7 bases. Per germline, CDR1 SGDLS and CDR2 YYNGEE. The V gene end was trimmed by 3 bases and the J gene end by 2 bases; junction bases not matched to a gene: 11. CDR3 length: 17 amino acids. This CDR3 is CASSAGAGGRGNQPQHF. In DNA, the CDR3 is TGTGCCAGCAGCGCGGGGGCAGGGGGAAGAGGCAATCAGCCCCAGCATTTT.

The V call is TRBV19, the J call TRBJ2-1; 12 bases line up with TRBD1. The CDR3 has 15 residues. V was clipped by 3 bases and J by 7 bases; unmatched bases: 4. The V gene's germline CDR1 is LNHDA and CDR2 SQIVND (reference sequence). The CDR3 DNA is TGTGCCAGTAGTATCGGGACAGGGGGCGGGAATGAGCAGTTCTTC. It yields the protein CASSIGTGGGNEQFF.

This chain's CDR3 is CASRAGGLADTQYF. CDR3 in DNA: TGTGCCTCCAGGGCGGGGGGCTTAGCAGATACGCAGTATTTT. The rearrangement uses TRBV28 and TRBJ2-3; 8 bases fit TRBD2. V dropped 11 bases and J dropped 4; count of bases not matched to a gene: 11. The CDR3 covers 14 residues. Germline CDR1 reads MDHEN; CDR2 reads SYDVKM. The full variable domain, with the rest looked up from reference TRBV28 and TRBJ2-3, is DVKVTQSSRYLVKRTGEKVFLECVQDMDHENMFWYRQDPGLGLRLIYFSYDVKMKEKGDIPEGYSVSREKKERFSLILESASTNQTSMYLCASRAGGLADTQYFGPGTRLTVL.

The chain links TRBV14 to TRBJ1-6; no clear D gene. V was clipped by 0 bases and J by 18 bases, with 15 bases between them. This CDR3 is built from 13 residues. Germline CDR1 and CDR2: SGHDN and FVKESK. The DNA for the CDR3 is TGTGCCAGCAGCCAAGATCGATCCAGGCCGCCCCACTTT. Translation: CASSQDRSRPPHF.